This TCR beta chain was sequenced in a study of blood T cell repertoires in COVID-19 (dated by TCRdb to between 2020 and 2021). Regarding the complete study: The collaborator samples originated in the United States, Italy and Spain and spanned the acute and convalescent phases of COVID-19. The material from the prospective study consisted of cDNA or gDNA derived from T cells, B-cell-depleted T cells, or PBMCs. Subjects who had been exposed to COVID-19, were actively infected with it, or had recovered from it provided the deeply sampled blood TCRbeta repertoires that made up the dataset. The repertoires were released in a freely available public database meant as a resource for research on the immune response to SARS-CoV-2. The samples were drawn from the first 160 participants of the ongoing ImmuneRACE study and from 950 to 1,500 subjects provided by 6 global collaborators. The sample metadata nearly always contained a de-identified subject ID, COVID-19 status, age in years and sex. Where HLA class I and class II types were available, the types were taken from metadata supplied by the sample provider, not from assay-based typing.

V sheds 0 bases and J sheds 0 bases, leaving 18 bases between their ends. Taken from cysteine to phenylalanine, the CDR3 has 19 residues. Just the 57-base CDR3 DNA is kept, in frame starting at base 1. The germline V gene (reference sequence) sets CDR1 to LGHDT and CDR2 to YNNKEL. The collaborating institutions used their own protocols to collect whole blood in K2EDTA tubes. Collaborator samples were shipped for TCRbeta analysis as frozen whole blood, isolated PBMCs, or DNA extracted from either sample type. The paper as a whole reports these results and caveats: The quantity of clinical and demographic metadata differed by source and by participant and was supplied without curation.

The immunoSEQ Assay, a bias-controlled multiplex PCR, was used to amplify TCRbeta CDR3 regions from genomic DNA. The paper's data handling went like this. Nucleated cell counts per sample were estimated from amplification of reference gene primers within the assay. Sequence reads were collapsed and filtered to measure the absolute abundance of every unique TCRbeta CDR3 rearrangement. Productive Simpson clonality was computed per sample as the square root of Simpson's diversity index over productive rearrangements. TCRdb carries this immuneACCESS record with in-frame sequences only. Its versions omit some clonotypes, under half of them owing to an unresolved V gene in the studies checked, with the rest unexplained. The V and J calls and clone size are taken from that table; D and trimming were inferred from the DNA. This sample lists some 64,000 clones; about 76% were detected once. Roughly 5% of the sample is in the top ten clones.

This clone was seen only once. It lacks a known antigen. Base qualities are not at hand, and no much larger clone is one base apart. Recombination connected TRBV3-1 (or the pseudogene TRBV3-2) to TRBJ1-3, with the D segment identity uncertain. Sequencing used peripheral blood. The source of this sequence is a human donor in a cohort sampled during active COVID-19. CDR3 region: CASSQDPPGPGRSGNTIYF. Read as DNA, the sequence is TGTGCCAGCAGCCAAGATCCCCCTGGTCCAGGCCGCTCTGGAAACACCATATATTTT.